These T cell receptor beta chains were read from a single sample in a study of prognosis after radiotherapy for stage I lung cancer. Each CDR3 protein is one row after TCRdb ran MiXCR on the multiplex PCR reads. Of tens of thousands of distinct CDR3 sequences in the sample, roughly two fifths were seen once. The specimen was PBMCs, collected before or after stereotactic body radiation therapy (not recorded which). Receptors originate from a donor over 45 with non-small cell lung cancer. Each CDR3 is given with its conserved first and last residue. The order of the fields is V gene, D gene, CDR3 length, J gene, clone size, CDR3 protein, CDR3 DNA. A D gene is named only where the DNA matches it firmly. Clone size is shown for a subset of rows, as once, few, many or a class of expanded clone.

>TRBV6-1|TRBD1|15|TRBJ2-7|medium-sized
CASSLARDRVYEQYF
TGTGCCAGCAGCCTCGCCCGGGACAGGGTCTACGAGCAGTACTTC
>TRBV28|NA|15|TRBJ2-1|NA
CASTPGTLSYNEQFF
TGTGCCAGCACGCCCGGGACACTTTCCTACAATGAGCAGTTCTTC
>TRBV20-1|TRBD1|15|TRBJ2-7|many
CSATSGDREWNEQYF
TGCAGTGCCACCTCTGGGGACAGGGAGTGGAACGAGCAGTACTTC
>TRBV30|TRBD1|16|TRBJ2-3|many
CAWSGGQGGFSDTQYF
TGTGCCTGGAGTGGGGGACAGGGCGGTTTCTCAGATACGCAGTATTTT
>TRBV6-1|TRBD1|16|TRBJ1-6|NA
CASSSGQGTGNSPLHF
TGTGCCAGCAGTAGTGGACAGGGGACCGGCAATTCACCACTCCACTTT
>TRBV4-2|NA|15|TRBJ1-2|many
CASSLTGPANYGYTF
TGTGCCAGCAGCCTCACAGGGCCAGCTAACTATGGCTACACCTTC
>TRBV19|NA|13|TRBJ2-3|NA
CASISVPTDTQYF
TGTGCCAGTATTTCTGTTCCCACAGATACGCAGTATTTT
>TRBV3-1|TRBD2|17|TRBJ2-3|many
CASSLLAGVTSTDTQYF
TGTGCCAGCAGCCTACTAGCGGGAGTGACTAGCACAGATACGCAGTATTTT
>TRBV11-2|NA|13|TRBJ1-1|many
CASSLVPDVEAFF
TGTGCCAGCAGCTTAGTCCCTGATGTAGAAGCTTTCTTT
>TRBV2|NA|14|TRBJ1-2|many
CASRGGPSKYGYTF
TGTGCCAGCAGGGGGGGCCCCAGTAAATATGGCTACACCTTC
>TRBV28|TRBD2|14|TRBJ2-3|medium-sized
CASLKASGVRTQYF
TGTGCCAGCTTAAAGGCTAGCGGGGTCCGTACGCAGTATTTT
>TRBV20-1|NA|11|TRBJ2-5|few
CSASNSETQYF
TGCAGTGCTAGTAATTCTGAGACCCAGTACTTC
>TRBV9|NA|14|TRBJ2-6|many
CATLQKRRANVLTF
TGTGCCACCTTACAAAAACGTCGGGCCAACGTCCTGACTTTC
>TRBV3-1|NA|14|TRBJ2-7|many
CASSRTTGSYEQYF
TGTGCCAGCAGCCGGACTACTGGCTCCTACGAGCAGTACTTC
>TRBV7-9|TRBD2|14|TRBJ2-1|many
CASSLGLAGAEQFF
TGTGCCAGCAGCTTAGGACTAGCGGGAGCAGAGCAGTTCTTC
>TRBV6-2/TRBV6-3|TRBD1|18|TRBJ1-6|many
CASSSTLFLGQGNSPLHF
TGTGCCAGCAGTTCGACCCTTTTCCTCGGACAGGGAAATTCACCCCTCCACTTT
>TRBV28|TRBD2|15|TRBJ2-7|many
CASSSQAGGPYEQYF
TGTGCCAGCAGTTCCCAAGCGGGGGGGCCCTACGAGCAGTACTTC
>TRBV4-1|TRBD2|15|TRBJ2-5|few
CASSQGPSGEETQYF
TGCGCCAGCAGCCAAGGGCCTAGCGGGGAAGAGACCCAGTACTTC
>TRBV28|TRBD2|14|TRBJ2-3|NA
CASIQVGGGDTQYF
TGTGCCAGCATCCAGGTAGGCGGGGGAGATACGCAGTATTTT